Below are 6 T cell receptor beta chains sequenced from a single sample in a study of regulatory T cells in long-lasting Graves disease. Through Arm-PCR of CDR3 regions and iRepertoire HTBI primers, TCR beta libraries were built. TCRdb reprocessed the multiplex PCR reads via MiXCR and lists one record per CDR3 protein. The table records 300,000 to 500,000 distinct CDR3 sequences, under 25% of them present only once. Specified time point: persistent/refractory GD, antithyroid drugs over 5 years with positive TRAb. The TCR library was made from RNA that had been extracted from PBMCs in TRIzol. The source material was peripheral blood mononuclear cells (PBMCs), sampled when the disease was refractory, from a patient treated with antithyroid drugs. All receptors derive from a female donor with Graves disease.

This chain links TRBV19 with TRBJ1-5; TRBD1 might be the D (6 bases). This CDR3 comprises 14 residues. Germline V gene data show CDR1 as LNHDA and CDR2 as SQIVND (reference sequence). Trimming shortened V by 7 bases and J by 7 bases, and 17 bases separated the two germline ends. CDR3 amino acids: CASNPGGAGQPQHF. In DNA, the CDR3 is TGTGCCAGTAACCCGGGGGGGGCAGGACAGCCCCAGCATTTT. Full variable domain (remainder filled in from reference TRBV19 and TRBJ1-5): DGGITQSPKYLFRKEGQNVTLSCEQNLNHDAMYWYRQDPGQGLRLIYYSQIVNDFQKGDIAEGYSVSREKKESFPLTVTSAQKNPTAFYLCASNPGGAGQPQHFGDGTRLSIL.

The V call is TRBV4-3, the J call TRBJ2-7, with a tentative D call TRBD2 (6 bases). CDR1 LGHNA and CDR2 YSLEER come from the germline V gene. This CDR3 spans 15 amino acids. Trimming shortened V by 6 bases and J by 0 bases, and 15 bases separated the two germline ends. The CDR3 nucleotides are TGCGCCAGCAGGCCTCCTGGCGGGGTCTCCTACGAGCAGTACTTC. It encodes CASRPPGGVSYEQYF.

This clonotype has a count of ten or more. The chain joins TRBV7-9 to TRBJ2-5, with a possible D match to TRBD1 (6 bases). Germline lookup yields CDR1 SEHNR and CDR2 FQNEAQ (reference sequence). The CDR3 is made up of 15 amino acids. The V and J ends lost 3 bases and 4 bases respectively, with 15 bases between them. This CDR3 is CASSLGRLDRETQYF. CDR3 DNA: TGTGCCAGCAGCTTGGGCAGGCTGGACAGAGAGACCCAGTACTTC.

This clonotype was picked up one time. The CDR3 DNA reads as TGTGCCAGCAGTCCAAGTGGGGCAGGGGACGAGCAGTACTTC. Amino acid sequence: CASSPSGAGDEQYF. The chain combines TRBV7-9 with TRBJ2-7; a possible D gene is TRBD1 (6 bases). Per the germline V gene, CDR1 is SEHNR and CDR2 is FQNEAQ (reference sequence). With 6 bases removed from V and 5 bases from J, the gap between germline ends came to 17 bases. The CDR3 has 14 residues.

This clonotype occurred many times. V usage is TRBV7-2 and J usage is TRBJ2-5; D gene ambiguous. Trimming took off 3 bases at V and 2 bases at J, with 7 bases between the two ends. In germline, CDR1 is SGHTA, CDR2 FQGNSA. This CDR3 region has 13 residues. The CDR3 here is CASSFVSQETQYF. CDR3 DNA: TGTGCCAGCAGCTTCGTGTCGCAAGAGACCCAGTACTTC.

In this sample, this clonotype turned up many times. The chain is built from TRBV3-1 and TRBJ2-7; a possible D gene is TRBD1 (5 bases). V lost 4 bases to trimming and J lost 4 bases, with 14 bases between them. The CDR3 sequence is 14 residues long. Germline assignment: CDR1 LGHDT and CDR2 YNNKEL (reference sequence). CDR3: CASSLTGAGYEQYF. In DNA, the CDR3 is TGTGCCAGCAGCCTAACAGGCGCCGGGTACGAGCAGTACTTC.